These 32 T cell receptor beta chains share one sample of origin, sequenced in a study of cytomegalovirus exposure and HLA in healthy donors. This PCR relied on a set of 60 Vbeta primers and 13 Jbeta primers. Generated by immunoSEQ multiplex PCR, the TCRdb table keeps only in-frame clones and is missing some. The table includes some 180,000 clones, about 9% detected once. The sample consisted of PBMCs. Source of these receptors: a woman aged 30 to 39 in good health and CMV-seropositive.

This rearrangement joins TRBV9 to TRBJ1-2; 8 nucleotides align to TRBD1. This CDR3 is built from 12 residues. V lost 2 bases to trimming and J lost 8 bases; unmatched junction nucleotides: 2. Per the germline V gene, CDR1 is SGDLS and CDR2 is YYNGEE. CDR3 protein: CASSVTGVGYTF. The CDR3 nucleotides are TGTGCCAGCAGCGTGACAGGGGTAGGCTACACCTTC.

Of note for this clone: Compared with germline, one end of the junction differs, possibly owing to a read error. CDR3 loop: CASSYGARDGPPHF. CDR3 sequence (DNA): TGTGCCAGCAGTTACGGGGCCCGAGATGGGCCCCCGCATTTT. The chain uses TRBV6-5 and TRBJ1-5, with a tentative D call TRBD1 (5 bases). This CDR3 is built from 14 residues. Germline V lookup: CDR1 MNHEY, CDR2 SVGAGI.

The chain combines TRBV9 with TRBJ2-7; 7 bases match TRBD2. The CDR3 loop spans 15 amino acids. CDR1 is SGDLS, CDR2 YYNGEE, per germline. With V trimmed by 0 bases and J by 3 bases, 6 bases remained unmatched. CDR3 DNA: TGTGCCAGCAGCGTAGCGCCTAGCGGCCACTACGAGCAGTACTTC. This sequence encodes CASSVAPSGHYEQYF.

The chain has TRBV2 and TRBJ1-2; TRBD1 agrees at 9 bases. After removal of 5 bases from V and 2 bases from J, the junction contained 3 bases not matched to a gene. The CDR3 has 14 residues. Germline lookup yields CDR1 SNHLY and CDR2 FYNNEI. CDR3 nucleotides: TGTGCCAGCAGTCTTGGACAGGGGAACTATGGCTACACCTTC. It specifies CASSLGQGNYGYTF.

DNA of the CDR3: TGTGCCAGCAGCCAACCCGGACAGGGGGACTATGGCTACACCTTC. It is translated as CASSQPGQGDYGYTF. The chain has TRBV5-6 and TRBJ1-2, with 10 bases identical to TRBD1. Germline V CDR1 and CDR2: SGHDT, YYEEEE. This CDR3 has 15 residues. The trim removed 4 bases at V and 3 bases at J, leaving 6 bases unmatched.

The table lists this clone with a few counts. This chain uses TRBV10-1 with TRBJ2-3; 7 bases align to TRBD2. The CDR3 is 16 residues long. CDR1 is WNHNN and CDR2 is SYGVQD in the germline V gene (reference sequence). V dropped 2 bases and J dropped 3; count of bases not matched to a gene: 8. The CDR3 loop is CASSEGKREGTDTQYF. The CDR3, as DNA: TGCGCCAGCAGTGAGGGGAAGCGGGAAGGGACAGATACGCAGTATTTT.

This clone was counted only a few times. The chain recombines TRBV6-6 with TRBJ1-4; the D gene is possibly TRBD1 (6 bases). Trimming left V 6 bases short and J 0 bases short, with 14 bases between. Germline V CDR1 and CDR2: MNHNY, SVGAGI (reference sequence). This CDR3 comprises 16 residues. CDR3 amino acids: CASSKGRGATNEKLFF. The DNA of the CDR3 is TGTGCCAGCAGCAAGGGGAGGGGGGCAACTAATGAAAAACTGTTTTTT.

The chain employs TRBV2 and TRBJ2-7; 8 nucleotides line up with TRBD1. CDR3 length: 14 amino acids. Losses at the gene ends were 4 bases for V and 1 base for J; bases not matched to a gene: 3. Germline values: CDR1 SNHLY, CDR2 FYNNEI. CDR3 protein: CASSGQGRSYEQYF. The CDR3 nucleotides are TGTGCCAGCAGTGGACAGGGGAGATCCTACGAGCAGTACTTC.

The chain uses TRBV10-3 and TRBJ2-7; 9 bases line up with TRBD2. CDR3 length equals 15 residues. Germline-derived CDR1 and CDR2 are ENHRY and SYGVKD. The ends lost 6 bases at V and 3 bases at J; junction bases unmatched: 9. The CDR3 nucleotides read TGTGCCATCAGGGATTGGGGACTAGCTGGCTACGAGCAGTACTTC. It codes for CAIRDWGLAGYEQYF.

This clone was seen more than once but under ten times. The CDR3 DNA follows: TGTGCCAGCAGTCCCGGGGACAGGTACTACGAGCAGTACTTC. Its protein is CASSPGDRYYEQYF. The V and J genes are TRBV11-3 and TRBJ2-7; TRBD1 matches at 8 bases. CDR1 is SGHNT, CDR2 YENEEA, per germline. The ends lost 6 bases at V and 3 bases at J; junction bases unmatched: 7. This CDR3 region has 14 residues.

This clone occurred a few times. The gene calls are TRBV4-2 and TRBJ1-2; TRBD1 agrees at 7 bases. CDR3 length: 15 amino acids. Germline CDR1 and CDR2: LGHNA and YNFKEQ. J lost 4 bases, V lost 2 bases, and 7 bases had no gene match. In nucleotides, the CDR3 is TGTGCCAGCAGCCAACCAGACAGGGTTATCTATGGCTACACCTTC. Its translation: CASSQPDRVIYGYTF.

The chain employs TRBV6-6 and TRBJ1-5; D is perhaps TRBD1 (5 bases). Trimming removed 8 bases from V and 4 bases from J, with 15 bases in between. Germline V gene data show CDR1 as MNHNY and CDR2 as SVGAGI (reference sequence). The CDR3 spans 14 residues. CDR3 DNA sequence: TGTGCCAGCGGCGGCGGGCGGGGGAATCAGCCCCAGCATTTT. It is translated as CASGGGRGNQPQHF.

J is TRBJ2-7 and V is TRBV20-1; D gene uncertain. Germline V gene sequence: CDR1 DFQATT, CDR2 SNEGSKA (reference sequence). Trimming stripped 6 bases from V and 4 bases from J, with 10 bases between. The CDR3 is 11 residues long. In DNA, the CDR3 is TGCAGTGCCACGGAGACTTACGAGCAGTACTTC. Translated, it gives CSATETYEQYF.

The chain links TRBV7-3 to TRBJ2-6, with 8 positions matching TRBD2. Per the germline V gene, CDR1 is SGHTA and CDR2 is FQGTGA. V shed 5 bases, J shed 2 bases, and the junction held 11 bases outside the gene matches. The CDR3 extends over 18 amino acids. CDR3 DNA: TGTGCCAGCAGCCCTGGGACTAGTTTGTACCCTGGGGCCAACGTCCTGACTTTC. Translated: CASSPGTSLYPGANVLTF. The complete variable domain, with remaining parts taken from reference TRBV7-3 and TRBJ2-6, reads GAGVSQTPSNKVTEKGKYVELRCDPISGHTALYWYRQSLGQGPEFLIYFQGTGAADDSGLPNDRFFAVRPEGSVSTLKIQRTERGDSAVYLCASSPGTSLYPGANVLTFGAGSRLTVL.

V gene TRBV4-2 combines with J gene TRBJ1-1; 9 bases are shared with TRBD1. The germline V gene encodes CDR1 LGHNA and CDR2 YNFKEQ. This CDR3 has 15 amino acids. Losses at the gene ends were 1 base for V and 5 bases for J; bases not matched to a gene: 5. DNA for the CDR3: TGTGCCAGCAGCCAAGGGGGACAGGGAGGAACTGAAGCTTTCTTT. It codes for CASSQGGQGGTEAFF.

CDR3: CASSLSGTGYEQYF. The CDR3 DNA is TGTGCCAGCAGCCTCAGCGGGACAGGCTACGAGCAGTACTTC. V gene TRBV11-2 combines with J gene TRBJ2-7; tentatively, D is TRBD1 (8 bases). CDR1 SGHAT and CDR2 FQNNGV come from the germline V gene. The CDR3 has 14 residues. The V and J ends lost 5 bases and 3 bases respectively, with 14 bases between them.

This clone came up a few times. This chain links TRBV2 with TRBJ1-1; D not resolved. Germline CDR1 is SNHLY and CDR2 is FYNNEI. This CDR3 has 14 residues. The V and J ends lost 2 bases and 1 base respectively, with 8 bases between them. The CDR3 DNA sequence: TGTGCCAGCAGTGAACGGCAGGCGAACACTGAAGCTTTCTTT. Translated: CASSERQANTEAFF.

The chain has TRBV7-7 and TRBJ2-2; 7 nucleotides line up with TRBD1. Trimming cost V 1 base and J 5 bases; bases outside gene matches: 4. The CDR3 consists of 15 residues. Germline-derived CDR1 and CDR2 are SSHAT and FNYEAQ (reference sequence). The CDR3 DNA reads as TGTGCCAGCAGCTTAGGAGGGGGCGGAACCGGGGAGCTGTTTTTT. Protein sequence: CASSLGGGGTGELFF.

This clone was seen more than once but under ten times. This chain connects TRBV7-2 to TRBJ2-3; TRBD1 might be the D (6 bases). Trimming stripped 5 bases from V and 0 bases from J, with 12 bases between. Germline V CDR1 and CDR2: SGHTA, FQGNSA. The CDR3 length is 15 residues. Here the CDR3 DNA reads TGTGCCAGCAGCCAAAGACAGGCTAGCACAGATACGCAGTATTTT. Translation gives CASSQRQASTDTQYF.

This clone turned up a few times. The chain uses TRBV5-1 and TRBJ1-4; 7 nucleotides line up with TRBD1. Trimming at V came to 5 bases and at J to 6 bases, leaving 7 bases not matched to a gene. This CDR3 region has 14 residues. Germline V gene data show CDR1 as SGHRS and CDR2 as YFSETQ. CDR3 protein: CASRPGTAYEKLFF. CDR3 nucleotides: TGCGCCAGCAGGCCCGGGACAGCCTATGAAAAACTGTTTTTT.

This clone was detected a few times. The chain joins TRBV2 to TRBJ2-6; D gene unclear. Trimming removed 7 bases from V and 4 bases from J, with 11 bases in between. Germline CDR1 reads SNHLY; CDR2 reads FYNNEI. The CDR3 spans 14 residues. The CDR3 sequence is CASNNRGGANVLTF. For the CDR3, the DNA is TGTGCCAGCAACAACCGCGGCGGGGCCAACGTCCTGACTTTC.

This clone has more than one count but fewer than ten. The V and J genes are TRBV5-1 and TRBJ2-7, with D unresolved. Trimming removed 1 base at V and 0 bases at J, with 8 bases between. Germline CDR1 is SGHRS and CDR2 is YFSETQ. CDR3 length equals 14 residues. CDR3 in amino acids: CASSLRQASYEQYF. The CDR3 DNA reads TGCGCCAGCAGCTTGAGGCAGGCCTCCTACGAGCAGTACTTC.

The sample holds a few counts of this clone. V is TRBV29-1 and J is TRBJ1-2; 7 bases map to TRBD1. The CDR3 totals 15 residues. V gave up 2 bases and J gave up 8 bases; unmatched junction bases: 14. Germline V CDR1 and CDR2: SQVTM, ANQGSEA. For the CDR3, the DNA is TGCAGCGTTGAACAACGAGACAGGGATGGGTGGGGCTACACCTTC. This sequence encodes CSVEQRDRDGWGYTF.

This clone was counted between two and nine times. This chain links TRBV13 with TRBJ2-7; D gene unclear. Deletions cut 0 bases from V and 1 base from J, with 4 bases between. The CDR3 loop spans 13 amino acids. Looked up from germline, CDR1 is PRHDT and CDR2 is FYEKMQ (reference sequence). The CDR3 DNA reads as TGTGCCAGCAGCTTAGGCTTATCCTACGAGCAGTACTTC. Its translation is CASSLGLSYEQYF.

The chain recombines TRBV27 with TRBJ1-1; D is possibly TRBD1 (5 bases). Germline assignment: CDR1 MNHEY and CDR2 SMNVEV (reference sequence). The CDR3 extends over 14 amino acids. Trimming stripped 4 bases from V and 4 bases from J, with 13 bases between. CDR3 coding DNA: TGTGCCAGCAGTTCCTGGGGGGGACGCACTGAAGCTTTCTTT. As protein: CASSSWGGRTEAFF.

V usage is TRBV4-2 and J usage is TRBJ2-2; perhaps TRBD1 as D (5 bases). The CDR3 is 16 residues long. V lost 4 bases and J 3 bases, leaving 15 bases between the germline ends. From germline, CDR1 is LGHNA and CDR2 YNFKEQ. The CDR3 DNA reads TGTGCCAGCAGCCTTGAACAGGACGCTTACACCGGGGAGCTGTTTTTT. Protein: CASSLEQDAYTGELFF.

This clone was seen more than once but under ten times. V usage is TRBV19 and J usage is TRBJ1-1; 7 bases match TRBD1. The germline CDR1 and CDR2 sequences are LNHDA and SQIVND (reference sequence). The CDR3 has 15 residues. J lost 1 base, V lost 11 bases, and 13 bases had no gene match. CDR3 sequence (DNA): TGTGCCGTGACCCGACAGGGAGTTAGGAACACTGAAGCTTTCTTT. Translating gives CAVTRQGVRNTEAFF.

A few counts support this clone. V is TRBV13 and J is TRBJ1-1, with D possibly matching TRBD1 (5 bases). CDR3 length: 13 residues. CDR1 and CDR2 from the germline V gene are PRHDT and FYEKMQ (reference sequence). With 5 bases removed from V and 5 bases from J, the gap between germline ends came to 12 bases. The CDR3 DNA reads as TGTGCCAGCAGCCCCGTGGGGGGAACTGAAGCTTTCTTT. This codes for CASSPVGGTEAFF.

This clone has only a few counts. The J gene is TRBJ2-5, the V gene TRBV19; 13 bases are a match to TRBD2. J gave up 5 bases and V 4 bases, and 7 bases lay outside the gene matches. Germline loops: CDR1 LNHDA, CDR2 SQIVND (reference sequence). This CDR3 is 16 amino acids long. CDR3 in amino acids: CASSRRTSGSFETQYF. The CDR3 nucleotides are TGTGCCAGTAGTAGGCGGACTAGCGGGAGTTTTGAGACCCAGTACTTC.

This clone turned up a few times. J is TRBJ2-2 and V is TRBV15; 7 nucleotides align to TRBD2. V lost 1 base, J lost 7 bases, and 6 bases stayed unmatched. Looked up from germline, CDR1 is LNHNV and CDR2 is YYDKDF (reference sequence). This CDR3 contains 15 residues. The CDR3 sequence is CATSRVRGSGGELFF. The CDR3 nucleotides read TGTGCCACCAGCAGAGTTCGCGGGAGCGGCGGGGAGCTGTTTTTT.

CDR3 coding DNA: TGTGCCACCAGCAGAGAACTAGCGGGAGAAACCGGGGAGCTGTTTTTT. It yields the protein CATSRELAGETGELFF. The chain joins TRBV15 to TRBJ2-2, with TRBD2 matching 11 bases. The CDR3 covers 16 residues. The J segment lost 5 bases and the V segment lost 0 bases, leaving 2 bases of the junction unmatched. Germline CDR1 LNHNV, CDR2 YYDKDF (reference sequence).

The chain employs TRBV27 and TRBJ2-3; possible D gene TRBD1, 6 bases. Trimming pared 5 bases from V and 0 bases from J, leaving 15 bases between. This CDR3 is 16 amino acids long. Looked up from germline, CDR1 is MNHEY and CDR2 is SMNVEV (reference sequence). CDR3 protein: CASSPTNRASTDTQYF. Here the CDR3 DNA reads TGTGCCAGCAGTCCGACCAACAGGGCGAGCACAGATACGCAGTATTTT.